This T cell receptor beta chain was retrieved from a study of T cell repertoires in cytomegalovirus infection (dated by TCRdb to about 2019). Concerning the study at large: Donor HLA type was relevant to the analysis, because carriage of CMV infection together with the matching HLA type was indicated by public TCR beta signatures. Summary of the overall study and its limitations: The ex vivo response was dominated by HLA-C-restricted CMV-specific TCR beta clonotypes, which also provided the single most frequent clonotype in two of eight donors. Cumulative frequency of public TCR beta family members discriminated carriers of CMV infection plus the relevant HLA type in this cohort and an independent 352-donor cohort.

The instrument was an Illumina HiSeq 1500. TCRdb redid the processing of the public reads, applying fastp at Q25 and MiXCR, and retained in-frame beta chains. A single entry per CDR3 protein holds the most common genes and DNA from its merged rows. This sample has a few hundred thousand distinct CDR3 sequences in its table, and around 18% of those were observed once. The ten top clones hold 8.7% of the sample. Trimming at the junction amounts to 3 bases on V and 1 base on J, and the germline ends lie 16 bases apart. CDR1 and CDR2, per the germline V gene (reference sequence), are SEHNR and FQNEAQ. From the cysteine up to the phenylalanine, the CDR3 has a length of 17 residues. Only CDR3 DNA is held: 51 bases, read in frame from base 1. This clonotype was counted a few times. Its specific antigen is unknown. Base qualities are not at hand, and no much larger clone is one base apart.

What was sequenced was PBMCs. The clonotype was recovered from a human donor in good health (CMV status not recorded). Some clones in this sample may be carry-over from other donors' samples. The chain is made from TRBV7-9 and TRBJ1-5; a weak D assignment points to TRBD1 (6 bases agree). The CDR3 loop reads CASSFWGGLGSNQPQHF. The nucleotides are TGTGCCAGCAGCTTCTGGGGGGGCCTTGGGAGCAATCAGCCCCAGCATTTT.